The entry that follows covers one T cell receptor beta chain sequence. The entry originates in a study of CD8 T cells in Susac syndrome. After extraction with the RNeasy kit, about 0.45 to 1 ug of the RNA was reverse transcribed using random hexamers. Amplification of TCR beta CDR3 was carried out by immunoSEQ multiplex PCR, which covered 54 Vbeta and 13 Jbeta segments. MiXCR was run by TCRdb on the immunoSEQ multiplex PCR reads, yielding one entry per CDR3 protein. The table records about 19,000 distinct CDR3 sequences, about 95% of them present only once. V was cut by 0 bases and J by 0 bases, with 15 bases left in between. CDR1 DFQATT and CDR2 SNEGSKA come from the germline V gene (reference sequence). The CDR3 covers 17 residues. Controls were healthy donors chosen to match patients in age and sex. Bulk CD8+ and CD4+ cells came from magnetic negative isolation; CD8+ TEMRA by FACS.

J is TRBJ2-1 and V is TRBV20-1; the D gene is possibly TRBD2 (5 bases). The clonotype originates from a human donor in good health. The source material was CD8+ T cells from PBMCs. Written as DNA, the CDR3 is TGCAGTGCTAGAGATTCTTTTGGCGGGCACTCCTACAATGAGCAGTTCTTC. It encodes CSARDSFGGHSYNEQFF.